This T cell receptor beta chain appears in the sequencing data of a study of naive and memory T cell subsets. General study findings and limits: Possibly reflecting memory cells re-expressing CD45RA, a few larger clonotypes occurred in naive repertoires, especially CD8. In CD4 and CD8 cells, diversity dropped from naive through EMRA.

Both TRBC1 and TRBC2 were covered by a beta constant-region primer of two equimolar oligonucleotides. The ligated cDNA underwent four PCR rounds using SP2 and nested alpha and beta constant-region primers. TCRdb re-analysed the UMI-ligation and nested PCR reads in MiXCR, keeping a single row per CDR3 protein. This table holds approximately 140,000 distinct CDR3 sequences, 15% to 25% found once. Germline lookup yields CDR1 ENHRY and CDR2 SYGVKD. With V trimmed by 2 bases and J by 5 bases, 3 bases remained unmatched. The CDR3 runs to 14 residues. Remarks on this clonotype: Its matching antigen is unknown.

After the first PCR, alpha and beta chain libraries were processed separately. This clonotype originated in a human donor in good health. The chain recombines TRBV10-3 with TRBJ2-1, with 7 bases that match TRBD1. What was sequenced was naive CD8+ T cells from blood. CDR3 nucleotides: TGTGCCATCAGTGAGCCCACAGGGGACAATGAGCAGTTCTTC. Protein: CAISEPTGDNEQFF.